Listed here are 2 T cell receptor beta chains from one sample, sequenced in a study of beta chain features in type 1 diabetes. Isolated RNA was reverse transcribed in full, so expressed TCRB transcripts were sequenced. Clones were read by immunoSEQ multiplex PCR, and TCRdb kept only the in-frame ones, dropping some. The sample includes some 250,000 clones, 25% to 30% of them seen just once. Sequencing was performed on central memory CD4+ T cells from blood. These receptors originate from a man aged 25 to 40 in good health.

The J gene is TRBJ1-5, the V gene TRBV10-3, with a weak D call TRBD1 (5 bases). The CDR3 covers 15 residues. Germline loops: CDR1 ENHRY, CDR2 SYGVKD. V was clipped by 2 bases and J by 4 bases, with 12 bases between them. The CDR3 loop reads CAISERGVGNQPQHF. Written as DNA, the CDR3 is TGTGCCATCAGTGAGAGAGGGGTTGGAAATCAGCCCCAGCATTTT.

This clone was counted a few times. The chain couples TRBV5-6 to TRBJ1-1, with no clear D. CDR1 SGHDT and CDR2 YYEEEE come from the germline V gene. This CDR3 has 12 amino acids. Trimming took off 0 bases at V and 7 bases at J, with 7 bases between the two ends. CDR3 loop: CASSLVRGEAFF. Written as DNA, the CDR3 is TGTGCCAGCAGCTTGGTCCGTGGTGAAGCTTTCTTT.